A selection of T cell receptor beta chains follows, all from one sample in a study of CD8+CD57+ T cells in acquired aplastic anemia. TCRdb re-called the reads with MiXCR, one entry per CDR3 protein. The sample yields about 420,000 distinct CDR3 sequences, 65% to 80% seen once. The sequenced material came from sorted CD4+, CD8+, or CD8+CD57+ T cells (not recorded which) from PBMCs. These receptors were taken from a human donor in good health, serving as a control. The CDR3 runs from the conserved cysteine through the conserved F or W. The order of the fields is V gene, clone size, CDR3 length, CDR3 protein. Part of the rows lack a size; the others show once, few, many or a class for expanded clones.

TRBV5-1 once 18 CASSTSDRRLLSSYEQYF
TRBV5-6 once 14 CASSLTSGNSPLHF
TRBV13 - 12 CASILGDYGYTF
TRBV7-9 - 12 CASSFAGGTQYF
TRBV29-1 - 11 CSGGGHGEQYF
TRBV7-9 - 13 CASSTGRVEKLFF
TRBV7-2 - 16 CASSPEVGGSTDTQYF
TRBV19 - 14 CASSQGTVSYEQYF
TRBV2 few 15 CASSNPTGGITEAFF
TRBV2 once 15 CARCERGMVTGTQYF
TRBV7-9 - 15 CASSLSGTEKDTPYF
TRBV7-2 - 15 CASSPQGVGNVLHHF
TRBV5-6 many 13 CASSLARGYEQYF
TRBV5-6 many 11 CASRAADTQYF
TRBV7-6 - 16 CASSLAGTSSGNTIYF
TRBV19 - 14 CTSSIAGVGREQYF
TRBV7-9 - 14 CASSCTGGGERQYF
TRBV10-3 - 15 CASSTTGTSDEKLFF
TRBV11-3 - 15 CASSPRTGGVETQYF
TRBV12-3/TRBV12-4 - 14 CASRGDRDGYGYTF
TRBV7-2 - 15 CASSLAGRGFYEQYF
TRBV5-1 - 14 CASSLGGEGEKLFF
TRBV7-9 - 12 CASIPVGTGAFF
TRBV20-1 - 14 CSARRPDTKETQYF
TRBV7-9 few 14 CASSSHHQGYEQYF
TRBV7-9 many 14 CASTEGRAYNEQFF
TRBV2 few 13 CASSRDGTDTQYF
TRBV2 - 13 CASSRQGDQPQHF
TRBV7-2 many 14 CASSLGEGGHGYTF
TRBV4-2 - 18 CASSRYLLAGGTYNEQFF
TRBV6-2/TRBV6-3 few 14 CASRAARAAGELFF
TRBV12-3/TRBV12-4 - 14 CASSDWTGVTEQFF
TRBV20-1 many 14 CSADDRSNTGELFF
TRBV11-2 few 16 CASSLGGQGKLEEQYF
TRBV2 - 11 CARRFTVEAFF
TRBV7-9 once 13 CASSREGEADYAF
TRBV7-2 - 14 CASSCPQGPEGYTF
TRBV5-5 - 16 CASSVSGSVSGNTIYF